Listed here are 22 T cell receptor beta chains from one sample, sequenced in a study of T cell responses to AZD1222 COVID-19 vaccine. Profiling relied on immunoSEQ multiplex PCR, and the TCRdb table lists in-frame clones only, not all of them. This table holds 110,000 to 150,000 clones, roughly 89% found once. The source was peripheral blood, collected on day 0 of AZD1222 vaccination. These receptors were collected from an adult in good health.

In DNA, the CDR3 is TGCGCCAGCAGCTTGCGACTAGCATCCTACAATGAGCAGTTCTTC. Protein sequence: CASSLRLASYNEQFF. The chain combines TRBV5-1 with TRBJ2-1, with 7 bases fitting TRBD2. This CDR3 spans 15 amino acids. Losses at the gene ends were 1 base for V and 1 base for J; bases not matched to a gene: 2. From germline, CDR1 is SGHRS and CDR2 YFSETQ.

This clone was detected only a few times. The V call is TRBV19, the J call TRBJ1-2; D gene ambiguous. V was cut by 9 bases and J by 6 bases, with 26 bases left in between. The CDR3 contains 16 residues. CDR1 is LNHDA, CDR2 SQIVND, per germline (reference sequence). CDR3 region: CASRPSYEKVTDGYTF. Here the CDR3 DNA reads TGTGCCAGCCGTCCCTCATACGAGAAGGTCACGGATGGCTACACCTTC.

The count of this clone is one. The gene calls are TRBV19 and TRBJ2-7; possibly TRBD1 or TRBD2 for D (5 bases each). Germline loops: CDR1 LNHDA, CDR2 SQIVND (reference sequence). There are 13 residues in the CDR3. Deletions cut 9 bases from V and 0 bases from J, with 12 bases between. The CDR3 here is CASAWGSSYEQYF. The DNA of the CDR3 is TGTGCCAGCGCATGGGGGAGCTCCTACGAGCAGTACTTC.

CDR3 sequence reads: CASSHRGLEEKLFF. The CDR3 nucleotides are TGTGCCAGCAGCCACAGGGGTTTAGAGGAAAAACTGTTTTTT. The genes are TRBV5-5 and TRBJ1-4; 7 bases are shared with TRBD1. This CDR3 has 14 amino acids. Germline V gene data show CDR1 as SGHKS and CDR2 as YYEKEE (reference sequence). Trimming removed 4 bases from V and 8 bases from J; junction bases left unmatched: 8.

The chain uses TRBV18 and TRBJ2-7; 16 nucleotides match TRBD2. Germline loops: CDR1 KGHSH, CDR2 LQKENI. Trimming took 5 bases from V and 2 from J; bases not matched to a gene: 9. The CDR3 contains 18 residues. The CDR3 loop reads CASSVIPGTSGRAYEQYF. Written as DNA, the CDR3 is TGTGCCAGCTCAGTCATACCCGGGACTAGCGGGAGGGCCTACGAGCAGTACTTC. The full variable domain, completed using reference TRBV18 and TRBJ2-7, is NAGVMQNPRHLVRRRGQEARLRCSPMKGHSHVYWYRQLPEEGLKFMVYLQKENIIDESGMPKERFSAEFPKEGPSILRIQQVVRGDSAAYFCASSVIPGTSGRAYEQYFGPGTRLTVT.

The CDR3 DNA reads TGCGCCAGCAGCCAGAGACCGAGAGGGACAGGGGGCACAGGGGCCAACGTCCTGACTTTC. It yields the protein CASSQRPRGTGGTGANVLTF. The rearrangement links TRBV4-1 to TRBJ2-6; TRBD1 matches at 12 bases. Germline V CDR1 and CDR2: MGHRA, YSYEKL. The V gene end was trimmed by 3 bases and the J gene end by 4 bases; junction bases not matched to a gene: 13. There are 20 residues in the CDR3.

In DNA, the CDR3 is TGTGCCAGCAGTTACGCGGGACGGCGAGGGGAAAAACTGTTTTTT. This codes for CASSYAGRRGEKLFF. This sequence joins TRBV6-6 and TRBJ1-4; D may be TRBD1 (5 bases). The CDR3 consists of 15 residues. Germline CDR1 MNHNY, CDR2 SVGAGI (reference sequence). V was cut by 2 bases and J by 8 bases, with 15 bases left in between.

V gene TRBV20-1 combines with J gene TRBJ1-2; D call uncertain. The germline V gene encodes CDR1 DFQATT and CDR2 SNEGSKA (reference sequence). The CDR3 runs to 11 residues. Deletions cut 5 bases from V and 8 bases from J, with 12 bases between. CDR3 sequence reads: CSAARVGGYTF. In DNA form, the CDR3 reads TGCAGTGCTGCACGAGTGGGAGGCTACACCTTC.

This sequence joins TRBV28 and TRBJ1-3, with 7 bases lining up with TRBD1. CDR3 length equals 14 residues. Germline V gene sequence: CDR1 MDHEN, CDR2 SYDVKM. V lost 2 bases, J lost 2 bases, and 0 bases stayed unmatched. The CDR3 loop reads CASSLGTAGNTIYF. CDR3 nucleotide sequence: TGTGCCAGCAGTTTAGGGACAGCTGGAAACACCATATATTTT. The full variable domain, with the rest looked up from reference TRBV28 and TRBJ1-3, is DVKVTQSSRYLVKRTGEKVFLECVQDMDHENMFWYRQDPGLGLRLIYFSYDVKMKEKGDIPEGYSVSREKKERFSLILESASTNQTSMYLCASSLGTAGNTIYFGEGSWLTVV.

The genes are TRBV28 and TRBJ1-1; no clear D. Germline values: CDR1 MDHEN, CDR2 SYDVKM. The CDR3 is made up of 14 amino acids. The V and J ends lost 4 bases and 10 bases respectively, with 19 bases between them. DNA of the CDR3: TGTGCCAGCAGTTCCCCCGCCGCCCCAAGTGGAGCTTTCTTT. The encoded protein is CASSSPAAPSGAFF.

This chain uses TRBV14 with TRBJ2-5, with a tentative D call TRBD1 (6 bases). Germline assignment: CDR1 SGHDN and CDR2 FVKESK. The CDR3 runs 16 residues. The germline V and J ends were trimmed by 3 bases and 2 bases, with 16 bases remaining between them. CDR3 residues: CASSHNLRTAQETQYF. DNA of the CDR3: TGTGCCAGCAGCCACAACCTCAGGACAGCGCAAGAGACCCAGTACTTC.

The chain uses TRBV6-6 and TRBJ1-2; no firm D call. This CDR3 is built from 11 residues. V was trimmed by 7 bases and J by 2 bases, leaving 5 bases between them. The germline CDR1 and CDR2 sequences are MNHNY and SVGAGI (reference sequence). In DNA, the CDR3 is TGTGCCAGCAAGGACAACTATGGCTACACCTTC. This sequence encodes CASKDNYGYTF.

In the case of this clone: Additional DNA sequences in this sample encode the identical CDR3. The chain combines TRBV5-1 with TRBJ2-2; D gene uncertain. The germline V gene has CDR1 SGHRS and CDR2 YFSETQ. The ends were cut back, 2 bases at V and 4 bases at J, with 6 bases in the middle. The CDR3 totals 13 residues. The CDR3, as DNA: TGCGCCAGCAGCTTCCGTGGCACCGGGGAGCTGTTTTTT. Translation gives CASSFRGTGELFF.

The chain recombines TRBV29-1 with TRBJ1-2, with D tentatively TRBD1 (5 bases). V was clipped by 6 bases and J by 11 bases, with 19 bases between them. In germline, CDR1 is SQVTM, CDR2 ANQGSEA. The CDR3 runs to 12 residues. CDR3 bases: TGCAGCGTGGGCGCAAGGGACGGACCTTACACCTTC. It yields the protein CSVGARDGPYTF.

The rearrangement links TRBV4-1 to TRBJ1-1; no clear D gene. CDR3 length: 15 amino acids. Trimming removed 2 bases at V and 9 bases at J, with 19 bases between. In germline, CDR1 is MGHRA, CDR2 YSYEKL. This chain's CDR3 is CASSQPQALGGQAFF. DNA of the CDR3: TGCGCCAGCAGCCAACCCCAAGCATTGGGAGGTCAAGCTTTCTTT.

The sample holds one count of this clone. The gene calls are TRBV4-1 and TRBJ2-4; D gene unclear. The CDR3 runs 16 residues. The V gene lost 1 base and the J gene lost 4 bases, with 14 bases spanning the gap. Germline assignment: CDR1 MGHRA and CDR2 YSYEKL. Written as DNA, the CDR3 is TGCGCCAGCAGCCAAGCCCCAGCAGTAGTGAAAAACATTCAGTACTTC. It specifies CASSQAPAVVKNIQYF.

V is TRBV24-1 and J is TRBJ2-3, with a weak D call TRBD2 (6 bases). There are 16 residues in the CDR3. Trimming took off 0 bases at V and 1 base at J, with 10 bases between the two ends. The germline V gene encodes CDR1 KGHDR and CDR2 SFDVKD. The CDR3, as DNA: TGTGCCACCAGTGATTTGGGAGGGACGGGCACAGATACGCAGTATTTT. Translation: CATSDLGGTGTDTQYF.

The chain uses TRBV27 and TRBJ1-1, with a weak D call TRBD1 (5 bases). CDR3 size: 14 residues. Between the trimmed V and J ends, which lost 8 bases and 4 bases, there was a span of 17 bases. CDR1 and CDR2 from the germline V gene are MNHEY and SMNVEV (reference sequence). The chain's CDR3 is CASGSAGRGTEAFF. DNA for the CDR3: TGTGCCAGCGGATCCGCGGGGAGGGGCACTGAAGCTTTCTTT.

The chain has TRBV28 and TRBJ1-5; no firm D call. Trimming stripped 2 bases from V and 4 bases from J, with 3 bases between. The CDR3 runs to 12 residues. CDR1 and CDR2 (germline): MDHEN, SYDVKM. This CDR3 reads CASSLENQPQHF. Written as DNA, the CDR3 is TGTGCCAGCAGTTTAGAAAATCAGCCCCAGCATTTT.

V is TRBV5-1 and J is TRBJ2-3, with D possibly matching TRBD1 (7 bases). The CDR3 has 18 residues. CDR1 SGHRS and CDR2 YFSETQ come from the germline V gene. Between the trimmed V and J ends, which lost 6 bases and 0 bases, there was a span of 23 bases. The CDR3 spells CASKGGGGRPPSTDTQYF. CDR3 nucleotides: TGCGCCAGCAAAGGTGGAGGGGGCAGGCCTCCTAGCACAGATACGCAGTATTTT.

This chain uses TRBV6-4 with TRBJ2-1, with TRBD2 matching 7 bases. The junction had 9 bases not matched to a gene; V was cut back by 3 bases and J by 7 bases. CDR3 length: 15 amino acids. Germline CDR1 is MRHNA and CDR2 is SNTAGT. The CDR3 spells CASSEGAGSLNEQFF. The DNA of the CDR3 is TGTGCCAGCAGTGAGGGAGCGGGAAGCTTGAATGAGCAGTTCTTC.

CDR3 protein: CAWRDLFYGYTF. For the CDR3, the DNA is TGTGCCTGGAGGGACTTGTTCTATGGCTACACCTTC. The rearrangement uses TRBV30 and TRBJ1-2, with D unclear. The CDR3 is 12 amino acids. Trimming removed 3 bases from V and 4 bases from J, with 9 bases in between. Germline assignment: CDR1 GTSNPN and CDR2 SVGIG (reference sequence).